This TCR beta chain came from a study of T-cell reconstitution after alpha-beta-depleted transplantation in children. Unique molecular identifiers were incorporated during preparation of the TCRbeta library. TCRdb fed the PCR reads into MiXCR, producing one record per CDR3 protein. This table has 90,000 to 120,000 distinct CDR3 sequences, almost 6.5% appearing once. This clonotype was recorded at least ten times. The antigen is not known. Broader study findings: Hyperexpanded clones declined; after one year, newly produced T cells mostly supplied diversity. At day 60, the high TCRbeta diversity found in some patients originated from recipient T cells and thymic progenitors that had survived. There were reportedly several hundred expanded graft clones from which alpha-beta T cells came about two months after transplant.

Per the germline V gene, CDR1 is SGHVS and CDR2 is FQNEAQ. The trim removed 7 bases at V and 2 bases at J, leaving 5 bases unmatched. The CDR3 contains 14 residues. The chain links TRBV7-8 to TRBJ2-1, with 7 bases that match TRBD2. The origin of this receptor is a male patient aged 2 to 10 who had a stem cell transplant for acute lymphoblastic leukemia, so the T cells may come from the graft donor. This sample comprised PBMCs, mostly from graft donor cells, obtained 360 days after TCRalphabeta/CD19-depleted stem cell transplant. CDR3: CASTSGTPYNEQFF. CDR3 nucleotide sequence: TGTGCCAGCACAAGCGGGACCCCCTACAATGAGCAGTTCTTC.